These 20 T cell receptor beta chains came from one sample sequenced in a study of graft-versus-host responses after intestinal transplantation. These receptors lack a known antigen. Clones were sequenced by immunoSEQ multiplex PCR, and TCRdb holds only the in-frame ones, with some missing. The sample records about 90,000 clones, roughly 89% being singletons. The sample consisted of unstimulated CD4+ T cells sorted from spleen or lymph node cells, taken before intestinal transplant. These receptors originate from a human donor who received an intestinal transplant.

The chain recombines TRBV28 with TRBJ2-2; TRBD2 matches at 8 bases. J gave up 4 bases and V 5 bases, and 6 bases lay outside the gene matches. Germline V gene lookup returns CDR1 MDHEN and CDR2 SYDVKM. The CDR3 sequence is 15 residues long. Here the CDR3 reads CASSIAGTVTGELFF. The CDR3 region has the DNA TGTGCCAGCAGTATAGCGGGAACGGTCACCGGGGAGCTGTTTTTT.

The chain carries TRBV6-1 and TRBJ1-2; 9 bases map to TRBD1. Germline V CDR1 and CDR2: MNHNS, SASEGT. The CDR3 sequence is 15 residues long. Germline trimming cut 6 bases from V and 3 bases from J; bases unmatched to any gene: 8. The CDR3 spells CASSGKGTGHYGYTF. The CDR3 DNA reads as TGTGCCAGCAGCGGGAAAGGGACAGGGCACTATGGCTACACCTTC.

This clone was seen once. This rearrangement joins TRBV11-1 to TRBJ2-7; D gene ambiguous. The CDR3 extends over 13 amino acids. The germline V gene has CDR1 SGHAT and CDR2 FQDESV (reference sequence). V lost 5 bases, J lost 3 bases, and 11 bases lay in between. Here the CDR3 DNA reads TGTGCCAGCAGCCCCTCCCACAACTACGAGCAGTACTTC. Its translation: CASSPSHNYEQYF.

The chain links TRBV29-1 to TRBJ2-2; 11 bases fit TRBD2. Germline V gene data show CDR1 as SQVTM and CDR2 as ANQGSEA. CDR3 length: 16 residues. V trimming: 8 bases; J trimming: 5 bases; junction bases outside the gene matches: 13. CDR3 in DNA: TGCAGCTCCCCGGGACTAGCGGTACAAAGAACCGGGGAGCTGTTTTTT. Amino acids: CSSPGLAVQRTGELFF.

J is TRBJ2-7 and V is TRBV29-1; TRBD1 matches at 8 bases. CDR1 SQVTM and CDR2 ANQGSEA come from the germline V gene. This CDR3 has 15 amino acids. J lost 0 bases, V lost 8 bases, and 12 bases had no gene match. DNA for the CDR3: TGCAGCATTGGGTCCGGACAGGGATCCTCCTACGAGCAGTACTTC. It specifies CSIGSGQGSSYEQYF.

This sequence joins TRBV5-1 and TRBJ1-5, with D possibly being TRBD1 (5 bases). Trimming stripped 5 bases from V and 2 bases from J, with 11 bases between. The germline CDR1 and CDR2 sequences are SGHRS and YFSETQ. The CDR3 extends over 14 amino acids. The CDR3 nucleotides are TGCGCCAGCAGTCAGTTAGGGGGCAATCAGCCCCAGCATTTT. Translating it yields CASSQLGGNQPQHF. The whole variable domain, remainder taken from reference TRBV5-1 and TRBJ1-5, is KAGVTQTPRYLIKTRGQQVTLSCSPISGHRSVSWYQQTPGQGLQFLFEYFSETQRNKGNFPGRFSGRQFSNSRSEMNVSTLELGDSALYLCASSQLGGNQPQHFGDGTRLSIL.

The gene calls are TRBV19 and TRBJ2-1; no firm D call. In germline, CDR1 is LNHDA, CDR2 SQIVND (reference sequence). This CDR3 comprises 16 residues. V lost 3 bases to trimming and J lost 1 base, with 13 bases between them. CDR3 DNA: TGTGCCAGTAGTATGTCCGGGTCACCTTCCTACAATGAGCAGTTCTTC. It yields the protein CASSMSGSPSYNEQFF.

The rearrangement joins TRBV27 to TRBJ2-7; D uncertain. The V end was cut by 3 bases, the J end by 2 bases, with 23 bases between. Germline loops: CDR1 MNHEY, CDR2 SMNVEV (reference sequence). This CDR3 contains 18 residues. The CDR3 sequence: CASSFVRVLALRAYEQYF. The DNA for the CDR3 is TGTGCCAGCAGTTTCGTTCGTGTGTTGGCCCTTAGAGCCTACGAGCAGTACTTC.

This sequence joins TRBV5-1 and TRBJ2-1; D remains unclear. The CDR3 has 13 residues. Germline V gives CDR1 SGHRS, CDR2 YFSETQ. Trimming stripped 6 bases from V and 10 bases from J, with 17 bases between. The CDR3 DNA reads as TGCGCCAGCAAAACTTTAGTGGTAGGGGAGCAGTTCTTC. This encodes CASKTLVVGEQFF.

The V gene is TRBV21-1, the J gene TRBJ2-5. TRBV21-1 is a pseudogene locus. The CDR3 consists of 12 residues. The CDR3 loop reads CASPGTPWTQYF. CDR3 in DNA: TGTGCCAGCCCCGGGACCCCCTGGACCCAGTACTTC.

The chain links TRBV5-1 to TRBJ2-1, with 14 bases that match TRBD2. The CDR3 covers 16 residues. The V gene end was trimmed by 3 bases and the J gene end by 2 bases; junction bases not matched to a gene: 1. Germline values: CDR1 SGHRS, CDR2 YFSETQ. The CDR3, as DNA: TGCGCCAGCAGCTGGGGACTAGCGGGAGCCTACAATGAGCAGTTCTTC. Residues: CASSWGLAGAYNEQFF.

This chain uses TRBV6-4 with TRBJ2-2, with no clear D. Trimming stripped 3 bases from V and 4 bases from J, with 12 bases between. The CDR3 runs to 15 residues. From germline, CDR1 is MRHNA and CDR2 SNTAGT. This chain's CDR3 is CASSEQTSGTGELFF. CDR3 DNA sequence: TGTGCCAGCAGTGAGCAGACCTCGGGCACCGGGGAGCTGTTTTTT.

The V call is TRBV30, the J call TRBJ1-2; D is perhaps TRBD1 (6 bases). The V end lost 1 base, the J end lost 8 bases, and 8 bases lay between the germline ends. This CDR3 is built from 11 residues. Germline CDR1 reads GTSNPN; CDR2 reads SVGIG (reference sequence). The CDR3 is CAWSDRVGYTF. CDR3 DNA: TGTGCCTGGAGTGACAGGGTAGGCTACACCTTC.

The chain recombines TRBV28 with TRBJ1-1; no clear D gene. Germline V gene lookup returns CDR1 MDHEN and CDR2 SYDVKM. V was cut by 4 bases and J by 8 bases, with 14 bases left in between. The CDR3 totals 13 residues. CDR3 in amino acids: CASSSRGPYEAFF. Written as DNA, the CDR3 is TGTGCCAGCAGTTCCCGAGGACCGTACGAAGCTTTCTTT.

This clone occurred a few times. The CDR3 reads CASSQDDEVPDTQYF. CDR3 DNA: TGCGCCAGCAGCCAAGACGATGAGGTACCAGATACGCAGTATTTT. This chain uses TRBV4-1 with TRBJ2-3; D gene ambiguous. The CDR3 runs to 15 residues. The germline CDR1 and CDR2 sequences are MGHRA and YSYEKL. The V and J ends lost 0 bases and 4 bases respectively, with 11 bases between them.

The chain uses TRBV7-8 and TRBJ1-6; TRBD1 matches 9 bases. The V gene's germline CDR1 is SGHVS and CDR2 FQNEAQ. This CDR3 region has 15 residues. V lost 5 bases to trimming and J lost 7 bases; unmatched junction nucleotides: 6. CDR3 in DNA: TGTGCCAGCAGCCCCGGGACAGGGACCAATTCACCCCTCCACTTT. This sequence encodes CASSPGTGTNSPLHF.

This clone was detected only once. The chain uses TRBV7-8 and TRBJ2-3; 9 nucleotides agree with TRBD2. This CDR3 region has 15 residues. CDR1 and CDR2 from the germline V gene are SGHVS and FQNEAQ. J gave up 3 bases and V 8 bases, and 9 bases lay outside the gene matches. CDR3 DNA sequence: TGTGCCAGCGGGTGGTTAGCGGGAGTAACAGATACGCAGTATTTT. Its translation is CASGWLAGVTDTQYF.

The chain links TRBV9 to TRBJ2-7; tentative D call: TRBD1 (5 bases). The CDR3 has 16 amino acids. CDR1 is SGDLS and CDR2 is YYNGEE in the germline V gene. V lost 0 bases, J lost 3 bases, and 16 bases lay in between. In nucleotides, the CDR3 is TGTGCCAGCAGCGTAGGAGTAGGGGAAGGAGTCTACGAGCAGTACTTC. This gives the protein CASSVGVGEGVYEQYF. Together with reference TRBV9 and TRBJ2-7, the CDR3 gives the full variable domain: DSGVTQTPKHLITATGQRVTLRCSPRSGDLSVYWYQQSLDQGLQFLIQYYNGEERAKGNILERFSAQQFPDLHSELNLSSLELGDSALYFCASSVGVGEGVYEQYFGPGTRLTVT.

This chain connects TRBV5-6 to TRBJ1-2; D might be TRBD1 (5 bases). V was pared by 6 bases and J by 8 bases, with 17 bases between. Germline assignment: CDR1 SGHDT and CDR2 YYEEEE. The CDR3 loop spans 13 amino acids. The chain's CDR3 is CASNLGRVGGYTF. The CDR3 bases are TGTGCCAGCAACCTCGGCAGGGTTGGAGGCTACACCTTC.

This rearrangement joins TRBV7-3 to TRBJ2-3; 12 bases map to TRBD2. Trimming at V came to 4 bases and at J to 3 bases, leaving 2 bases not matched to a gene. From germline, CDR1 is SGHTA and CDR2 FQGTGA. CDR3 length equals 15 residues. The CDR3: CASSSGTSGTDTQYF. The CDR3 coding sequence is TGTGCCAGCAGCTCCGGGACTAGCGGGACAGATACGCAGTATTTT.